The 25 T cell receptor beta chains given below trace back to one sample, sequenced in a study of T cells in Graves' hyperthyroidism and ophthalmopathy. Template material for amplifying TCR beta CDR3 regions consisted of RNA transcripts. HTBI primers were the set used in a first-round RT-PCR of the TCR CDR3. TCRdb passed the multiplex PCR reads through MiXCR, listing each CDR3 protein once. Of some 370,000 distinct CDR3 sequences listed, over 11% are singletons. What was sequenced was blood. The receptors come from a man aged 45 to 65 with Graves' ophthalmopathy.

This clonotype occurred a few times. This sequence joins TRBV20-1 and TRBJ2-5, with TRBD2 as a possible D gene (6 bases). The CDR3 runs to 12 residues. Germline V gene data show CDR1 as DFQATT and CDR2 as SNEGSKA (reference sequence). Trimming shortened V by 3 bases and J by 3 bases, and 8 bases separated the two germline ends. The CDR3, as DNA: TGCAGTGCTAGGGGGAGGAAAGAGACCCAGTACTTC. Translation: CSARGRKETQYF.

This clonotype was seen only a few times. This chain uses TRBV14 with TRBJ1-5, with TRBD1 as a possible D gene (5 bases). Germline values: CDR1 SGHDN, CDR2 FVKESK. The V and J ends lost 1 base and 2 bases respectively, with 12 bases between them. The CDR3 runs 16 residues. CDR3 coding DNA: TGTGCCAGCAGCCAAGGGGGGGTGATTGGCAATCAGCCCCAGCATTTT. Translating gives CASSQGGVIGNQPQHF.

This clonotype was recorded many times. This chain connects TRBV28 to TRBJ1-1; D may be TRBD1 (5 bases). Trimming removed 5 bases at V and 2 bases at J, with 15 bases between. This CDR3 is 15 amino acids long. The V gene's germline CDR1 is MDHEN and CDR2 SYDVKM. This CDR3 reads CASSPRGKGNTEAFF. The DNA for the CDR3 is TGTGCCAGCAGTCCCCGGGGCAAAGGAAACACTGAAGCTTTCTTT.

The CDR3 bases are TGTGCCAGTAACCAGCGGGAGAGTGAGCAGTTCTTC. Encoded protein: CASNQRESEQFF. V and J are TRBV19 and TRBJ2-1; 8 nucleotides agree with TRBD2. The germline gives CDR1 LNHDA, CDR2 SQIVND (reference sequence). The junction had 5 bases not matched to a gene; V was cut back by 7 bases and J by 9 bases. This CDR3 comprises 12 residues.

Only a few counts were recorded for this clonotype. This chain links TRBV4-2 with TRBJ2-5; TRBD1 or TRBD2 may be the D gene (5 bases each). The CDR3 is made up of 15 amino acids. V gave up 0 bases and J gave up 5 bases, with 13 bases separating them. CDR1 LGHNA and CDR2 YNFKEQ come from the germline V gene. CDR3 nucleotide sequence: TGTGCCAGCAGCCAAGATCTCGGGGCGACGGAGACCCAGTACTTC. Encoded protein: CASSQDLGATETQYF.

The CDR3 loop is CASSTGGLYQETQYF. DNA of the CDR3: TGTGCCAGTAGTACGGGCGGCCTGTACCAAGAGACCCAGTACTTC. The V gene is TRBV19, the J gene TRBJ2-5; the D is unclear. This CDR3 has 15 amino acids. Germline V CDR1 and CDR2: LNHDA, SQIVND (reference sequence). The V end lost 4 bases, the J end lost 0 bases, and 12 bases lay between the germline ends.

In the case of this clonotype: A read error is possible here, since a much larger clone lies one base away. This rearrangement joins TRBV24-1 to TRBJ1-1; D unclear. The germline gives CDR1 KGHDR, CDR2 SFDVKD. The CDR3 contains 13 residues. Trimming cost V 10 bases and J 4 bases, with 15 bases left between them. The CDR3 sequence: CATGSGVLTEAFF. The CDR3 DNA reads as TGTGCCACGGGCAGTGGGGTTCTCACTGAAGCTTTCTTT.

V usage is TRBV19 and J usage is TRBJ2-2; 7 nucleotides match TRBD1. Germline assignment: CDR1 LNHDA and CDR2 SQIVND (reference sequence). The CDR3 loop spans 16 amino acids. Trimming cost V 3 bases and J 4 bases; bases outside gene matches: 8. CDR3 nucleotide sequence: TGTGCCAGTAGTATTCCGACAGGGTCGGGCACCGGGGAGCTGTTTTTT. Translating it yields CASSIPTGSGTGELFF. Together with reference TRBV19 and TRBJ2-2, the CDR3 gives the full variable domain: DGGITQSPKYLFRKEGQNVTLSCEQNLNHDAMYWYRQDPGQGLRLIYYSQIVNDFQKGDIAEGYSVSREKKESFPLTVTSAQKNPTAFYLCASSIPTGSGTGELFFGEGSRLTVL.

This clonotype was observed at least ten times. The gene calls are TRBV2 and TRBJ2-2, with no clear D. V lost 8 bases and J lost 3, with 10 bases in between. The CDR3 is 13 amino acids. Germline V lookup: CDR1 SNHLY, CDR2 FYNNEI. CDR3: CASGNLDTGELFF. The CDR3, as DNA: TGTGCCAGCGGGAATCTTGACACCGGGGAGCTGTTTTTT. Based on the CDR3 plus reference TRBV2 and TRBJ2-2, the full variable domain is EPEVTQTPSHQVTQMGQEVILRCVPISNHLYFYWYRQILGQKVEFLVSFYNNEISEKSEIFDDQFSVERPDGSNFTLKIRSTKLEDSAMYFCASGNLDTGELFFGEGSRLTVL.

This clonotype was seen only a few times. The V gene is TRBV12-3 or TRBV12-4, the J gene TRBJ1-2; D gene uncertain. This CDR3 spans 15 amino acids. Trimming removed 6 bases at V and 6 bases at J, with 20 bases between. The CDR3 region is CASSKAGVRMHGYTF. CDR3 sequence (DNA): TGTGCCAGCAGCAAGGCCGGGGTTCGGATGCATGGCTACACCTTC.

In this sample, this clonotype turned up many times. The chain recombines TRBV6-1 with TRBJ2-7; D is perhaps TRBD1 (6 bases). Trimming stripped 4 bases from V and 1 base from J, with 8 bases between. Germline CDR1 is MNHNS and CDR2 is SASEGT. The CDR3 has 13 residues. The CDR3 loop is CASSVRGSYEQYF. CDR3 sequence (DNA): TGTGCCAGCAGTGTCAGGGGATCCTACGAGCAGTACTTC.

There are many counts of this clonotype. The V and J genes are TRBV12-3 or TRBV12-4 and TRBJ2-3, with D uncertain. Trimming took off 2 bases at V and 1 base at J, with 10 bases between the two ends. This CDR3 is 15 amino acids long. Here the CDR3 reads CASSLTPQGTDTQYF. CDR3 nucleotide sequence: TGTGCCAGCAGTTTAACCCCCCAGGGCACAGATACGCAGTATTTT.

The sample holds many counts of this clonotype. The CDR3 DNA follows: TGCAGTGCTAGAAGCCAGGTTGGGAACTACGAGCAGTACTTC. Its translation is CSARSQVGNYEQYF. The gene calls are TRBV20-1 and TRBJ2-7, with D hard to call. CDR1 and CDR2 (germline): DFQATT, SNEGSKA (reference sequence). This CDR3 is built from 14 residues. V lost 2 bases to trimming and J lost 3 bases, with 14 bases between them.

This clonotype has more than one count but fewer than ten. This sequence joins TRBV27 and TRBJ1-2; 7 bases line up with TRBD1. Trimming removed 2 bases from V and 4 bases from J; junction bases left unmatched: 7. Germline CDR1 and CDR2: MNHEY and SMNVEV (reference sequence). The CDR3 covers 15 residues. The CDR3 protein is CASSLRGGGSYGYTF. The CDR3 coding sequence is TGTGCCAGCAGTTTAAGAGGGGGCGGGAGCTATGGCTACACCTTC.

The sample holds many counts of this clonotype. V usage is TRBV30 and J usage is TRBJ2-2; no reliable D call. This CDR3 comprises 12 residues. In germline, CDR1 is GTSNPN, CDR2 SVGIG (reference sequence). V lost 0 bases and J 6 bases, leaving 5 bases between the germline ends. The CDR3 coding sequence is TGTGCCTGGAGTGTTATATCCGGGGAGCTGTTTTTT. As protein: CAWSVISGELFF.

The CDR3 nucleotides are TGCAGTGCTAGGGGAAACGGGGGAAGCTCCTACGAGCAGTACTTC. It codes for CSARGNGGSSYEQYF. The V gene is TRBV20-1, the J gene TRBJ2-7, with D maybe TRBD2 (6 bases). Trimming shortened V by 3 bases and J by 0 bases, and 15 bases separated the two germline ends. Per the germline V gene, CDR1 is DFQATT and CDR2 is SNEGSKA (reference sequence). CDR3 length equals 15 residues.

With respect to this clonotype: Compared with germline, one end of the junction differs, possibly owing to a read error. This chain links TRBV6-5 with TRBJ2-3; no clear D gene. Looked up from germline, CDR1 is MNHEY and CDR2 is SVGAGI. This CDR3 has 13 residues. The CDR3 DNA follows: TGCGCCAGCAGTTACCCCCTAGATGATACGCAGTATTTT. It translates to CASSYPLDDTQYF.

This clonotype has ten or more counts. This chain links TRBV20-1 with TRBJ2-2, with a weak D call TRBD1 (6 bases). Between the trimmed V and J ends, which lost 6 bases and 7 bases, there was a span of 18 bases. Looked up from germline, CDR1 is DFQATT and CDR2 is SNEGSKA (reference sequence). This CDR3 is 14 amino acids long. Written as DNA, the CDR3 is TGCAGTGCCGGACCTCAGGGGCGGGTCGGGGAGCTGTTTTTT. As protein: CSAGPQGRVGELFF.

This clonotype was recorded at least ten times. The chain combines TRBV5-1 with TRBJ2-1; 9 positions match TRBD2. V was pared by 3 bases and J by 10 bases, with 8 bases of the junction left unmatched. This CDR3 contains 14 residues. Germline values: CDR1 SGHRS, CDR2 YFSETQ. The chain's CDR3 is CASSSRGRDGEQFF. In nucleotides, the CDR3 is TGCGCCAGCAGCTCACGCGGGAGGGACGGCGAGCAGTTCTTC. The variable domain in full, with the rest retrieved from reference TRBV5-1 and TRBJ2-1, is KAGVTQTPRYLIKTRGQQVTLSCSPISGHRSVSWYQQTPGQGLQFLFEYFSETQRNKGNFPGRFSGRQFSNSRSEMNVSTLELGDSALYLCASSSRGRDGEQFFGPGTRLTVL.

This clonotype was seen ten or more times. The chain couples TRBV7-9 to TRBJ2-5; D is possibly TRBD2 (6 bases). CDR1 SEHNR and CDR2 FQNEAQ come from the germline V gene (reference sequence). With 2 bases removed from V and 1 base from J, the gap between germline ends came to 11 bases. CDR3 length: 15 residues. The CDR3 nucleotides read TGTGCCAGCAGCTTACCCCTTAGCGGCCAAGAGACCCAGTACTTC. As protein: CASSLPLSGQETQYF.

CDR3 in DNA: TGCAGCGTAACTTACGACAGGGGGGGAGGCTACACCTTC. This codes for CSVTYDRGGGYTF. The rearrangement joins TRBV20-1 to TRBJ1-2, with 9 bases lining up with TRBD1. CDR1 is DFQATT and CDR2 is SNEGSKA in the germline V gene (reference sequence). There are 13 residues in the CDR3.

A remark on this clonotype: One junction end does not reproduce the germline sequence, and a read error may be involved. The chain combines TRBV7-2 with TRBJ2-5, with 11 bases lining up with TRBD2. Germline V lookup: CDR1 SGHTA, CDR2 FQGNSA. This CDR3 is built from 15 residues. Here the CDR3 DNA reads TGTGCTAGCAGCTTGGTAGCGGGAGGGCAAGAGACCCAGTACTTC. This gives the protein CASSLVAGGQETQYF.

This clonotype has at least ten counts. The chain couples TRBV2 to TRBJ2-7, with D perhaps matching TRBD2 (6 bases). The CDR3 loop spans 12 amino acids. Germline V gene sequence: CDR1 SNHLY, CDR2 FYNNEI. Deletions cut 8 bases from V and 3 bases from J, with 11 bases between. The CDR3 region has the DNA TGTGCCAGCGCGGCGGAGGGCTACGAGCAGTACTTC. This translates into CASAAEGYEQYF.

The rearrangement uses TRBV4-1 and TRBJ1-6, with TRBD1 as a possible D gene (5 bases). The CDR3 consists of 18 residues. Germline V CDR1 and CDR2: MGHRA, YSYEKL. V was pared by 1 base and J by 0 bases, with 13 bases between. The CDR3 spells CASSQAVDSSSYNSPLHF. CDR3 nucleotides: TGCGCCAGCAGCCAAGCAGTTGACAGTAGCTCCTATAATTCACCCCTCCACTTT.

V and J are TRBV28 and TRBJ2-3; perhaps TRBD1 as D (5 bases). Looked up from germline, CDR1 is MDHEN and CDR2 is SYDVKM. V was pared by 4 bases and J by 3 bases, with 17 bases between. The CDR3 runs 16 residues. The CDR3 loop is CASSSNLKGLTDTQYF. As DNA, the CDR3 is TGTGCCAGCAGTTCCAACTTAAAGGGGTTGACAGATACGCAGTATTTT. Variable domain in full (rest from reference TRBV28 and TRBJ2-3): DVKVTQSSRYLVKRTGEKVFLECVQDMDHENMFWYRQDPGLGLRLIYFSYDVKMKEKGDIPEGYSVSREKKERFSLILESASTNQTSMYLCASSSNLKGLTDTQYFGPGTRLTVL.